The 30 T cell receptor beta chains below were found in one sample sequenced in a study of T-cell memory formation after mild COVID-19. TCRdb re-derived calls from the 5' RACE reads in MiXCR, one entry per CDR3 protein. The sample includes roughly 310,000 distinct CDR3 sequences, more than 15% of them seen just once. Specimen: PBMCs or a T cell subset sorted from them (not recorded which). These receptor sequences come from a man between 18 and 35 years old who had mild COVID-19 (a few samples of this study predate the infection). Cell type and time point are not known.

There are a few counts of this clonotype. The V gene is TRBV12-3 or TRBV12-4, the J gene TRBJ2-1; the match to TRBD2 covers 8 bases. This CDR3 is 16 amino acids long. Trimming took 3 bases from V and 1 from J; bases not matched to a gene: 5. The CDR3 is CASSFGGVVSYNEQFF. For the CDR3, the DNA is TGTGCCAGCAGTTTCGGGGGGGTAGTGTCCTACAATGAGCAGTTCTTC.

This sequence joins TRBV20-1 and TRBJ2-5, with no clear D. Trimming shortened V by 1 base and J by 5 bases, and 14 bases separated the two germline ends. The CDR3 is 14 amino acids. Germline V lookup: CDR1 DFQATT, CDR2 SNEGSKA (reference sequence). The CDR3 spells CSARGTQNGETQYF. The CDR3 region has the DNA TGCAGTGCTAGAGGTACCCAGAACGGGGAGACCCAGTACTTC.

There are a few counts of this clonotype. The CDR3 nucleotides are TGTGCCAGCAGCTGGGGAACCCCCTATAATTCACCCCTCCACTTT. It encodes CASSWGTPYNSPLHF. This sequence joins TRBV5-6 and TRBJ1-6; D ambiguous. The V end lost 3 bases, the J end lost 2 bases, and 9 bases lay between the germline ends. The CDR3 consists of 15 residues. Germline V CDR1 and CDR2: SGHDT, YYEEEE.

The CDR3 sequence: CASSPQGSGAEAFF. The CDR3 coding sequence is TGTGCCAGCTCACCACAGGGCAGTGGAGCTGAAGCTTTCTTT. The genes are TRBV18 and TRBJ1-1; no definite D call. Germline values: CDR1 KGHSH, CDR2 LQKENI. The germline V and J ends were trimmed by 1 base and 6 bases, with 12 bases remaining between them. The CDR3 loop spans 14 amino acids.

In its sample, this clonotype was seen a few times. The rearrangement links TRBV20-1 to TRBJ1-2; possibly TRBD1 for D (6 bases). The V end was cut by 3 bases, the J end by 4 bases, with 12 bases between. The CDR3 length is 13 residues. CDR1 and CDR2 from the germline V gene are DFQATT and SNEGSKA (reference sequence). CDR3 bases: TGCAGTGCTAGCTTAGCAGGGGCCTATGGCTACACCTTC. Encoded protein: CSASLAGAYGYTF.

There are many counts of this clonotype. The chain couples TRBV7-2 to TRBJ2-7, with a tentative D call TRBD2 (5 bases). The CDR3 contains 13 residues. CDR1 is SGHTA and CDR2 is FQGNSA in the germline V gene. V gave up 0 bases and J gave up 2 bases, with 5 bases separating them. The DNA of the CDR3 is TGTGCCAGCAGCTTAGCGGGAGCCTACGAGCAGTACTTC. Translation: CASSLAGAYEQYF. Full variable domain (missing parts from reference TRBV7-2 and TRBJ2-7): GAGVSQSPSNKVTEKGKDVELRCDPISGHTALYWYRQSLGQGLEFLIYFQGNSAPDKSGLPSDRFSAERTGGSVSTLTIQRTQQEDSAVYLCASSLAGAYEQYFGPGTRLTVT.

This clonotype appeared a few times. The CDR3 here is CASSLTGWGRDNSPLHF. CDR3 nucleotide sequence: TGTGCCAGCAGCTTAACGGGTTGGGGTCGGGATAATTCACCCCTCCACTTT. V gene TRBV7-2 combines with J gene TRBJ1-6; D gene ambiguous. Germline CDR1 reads SGHTA; CDR2 reads FQGNSA. The CDR3 has 17 residues. Trimming removed 2 bases from V and 5 bases from J, with 16 bases in between. Variable domain in full (rest from reference TRBV7-2 and TRBJ1-6): GAGVSQSPSNKVTEKGKDVELRCDPISGHTALYWYRQSLGQGLEFLIYFQGNSAPDKSGLPSDRFSAERTGGSVSTLTIQRTQQEDSAVYLCASSLTGWGRDNSPLHFGNGTRLTVT.

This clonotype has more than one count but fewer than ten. The CDR3 loop is CASSSSSGGDTQYF. CDR3 nucleotides: TGTGCCAGCAGCTCGTCTAGCGGGGGGGATACGCAGTATTTT. This chain joins TRBV7-2 and TRBJ2-3; TRBD2 matches 11 bases. V shed 4 bases, J shed 6 bases, and the junction held 3 bases outside the gene matches. Germline CDR1 is SGHTA and CDR2 is FQGNSA. This CDR3 contains 14 residues. Full variable domain (outside the CDR3, taken from reference TRBV7-2 and TRBJ2-3): GAGVSQSPSNKVTEKGKDVELRCDPISGHTALYWYRQSLGQGLEFLIYFQGNSAPDKSGLPSDRFSAERTGGSVSTLTIQRTQQEDSAVYLCASSSSSGGDTQYFGPGTRLTVL.

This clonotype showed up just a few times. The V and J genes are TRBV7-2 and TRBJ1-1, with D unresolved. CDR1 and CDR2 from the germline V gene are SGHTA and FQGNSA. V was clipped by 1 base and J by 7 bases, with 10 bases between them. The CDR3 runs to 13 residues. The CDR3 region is CASSLGQNYEAFF. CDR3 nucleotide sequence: TGTGCCAGCAGCTTAGGCCAGAACTATGAAGCTTTCTTT.

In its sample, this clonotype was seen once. CDR3 sequence: CASSINAQGEAFF. The CDR3 nucleotides are TGCGCCAGCAGTATCAATGCCCAGGGTGAAGCTTTCTTT. The chain couples TRBV5-1 to TRBJ1-1; tentatively, D is TRBD1 (5 bases). CDR3 length: 13 residues. With 5 bases removed from V and 7 bases from J, the gap between germline ends came to 15 bases. Germline-derived CDR1 and CDR2 are SGHRS and YFSETQ.

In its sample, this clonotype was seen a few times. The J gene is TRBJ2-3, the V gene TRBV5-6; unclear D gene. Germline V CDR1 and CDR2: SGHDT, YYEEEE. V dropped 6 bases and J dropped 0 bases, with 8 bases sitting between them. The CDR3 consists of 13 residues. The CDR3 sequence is CASTGASTDTQYF. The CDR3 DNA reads TGTGCCAGCACAGGTGCTAGCACAGATACGCAGTATTTT.

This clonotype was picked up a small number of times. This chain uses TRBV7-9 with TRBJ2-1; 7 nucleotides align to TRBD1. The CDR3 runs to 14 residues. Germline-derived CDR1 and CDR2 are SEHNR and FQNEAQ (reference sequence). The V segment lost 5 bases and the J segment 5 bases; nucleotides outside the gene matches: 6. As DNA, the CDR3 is TGTGCCAGCAGCCCGCGACAGGGCAACAATGAGCAGTTCTTC. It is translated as CASSPRQGNNEQFF.

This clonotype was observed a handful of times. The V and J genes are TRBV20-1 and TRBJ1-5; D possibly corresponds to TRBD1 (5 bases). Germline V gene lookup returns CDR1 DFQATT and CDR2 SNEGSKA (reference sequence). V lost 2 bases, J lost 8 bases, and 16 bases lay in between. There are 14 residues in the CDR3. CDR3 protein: CSARQGMFYEPQHF. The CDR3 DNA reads TGCAGTGCTAGACAGGGCATGTTTTATGAGCCCCAGCATTTT.

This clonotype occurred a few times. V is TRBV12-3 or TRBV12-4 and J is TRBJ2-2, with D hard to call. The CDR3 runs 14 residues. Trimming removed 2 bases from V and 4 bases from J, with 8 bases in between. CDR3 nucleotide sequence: TGTGCCAGCAGTTTATCGGGTCCCACCGGGGAGCTGTTTTTT. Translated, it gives CASSLSGPTGELFF.

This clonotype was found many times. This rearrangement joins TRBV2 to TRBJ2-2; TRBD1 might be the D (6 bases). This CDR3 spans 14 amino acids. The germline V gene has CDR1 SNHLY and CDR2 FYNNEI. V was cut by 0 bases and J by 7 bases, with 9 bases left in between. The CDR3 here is CASSEARGFGELFF. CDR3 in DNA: TGTGCCAGCAGTGAAGCGAGGGGGTTCGGGGAGCTGTTTTTT. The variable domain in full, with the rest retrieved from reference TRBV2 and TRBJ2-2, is EPEVTQTPSHQVTQMGQEVILRCVPISNHLYFYWYRQILGQKVEFLVSFYNNEISEKSEIFDDQFSVERPDGSNFTLKIRSTKLEDSAMYFCASSEARGFGELFFGEGSRLTVL.

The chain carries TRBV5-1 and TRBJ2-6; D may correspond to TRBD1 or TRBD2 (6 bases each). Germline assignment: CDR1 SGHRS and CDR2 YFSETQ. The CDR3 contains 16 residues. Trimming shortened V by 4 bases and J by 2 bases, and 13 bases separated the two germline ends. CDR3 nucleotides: TGCGCCAGCAGCCCTCGAGGGGGGACTGGGGCCAACGTCCTGACTTTC. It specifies CASSPRGGTGANVLTF. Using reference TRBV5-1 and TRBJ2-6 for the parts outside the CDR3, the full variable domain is KAGVTQTPRYLIKTRGQQVTLSCSPISGHRSVSWYQQTPGQGLQFLFEYFSETQRNKGNFPGRFSGRQFSNSRSEMNVSTLELGDSALYLCASSPRGGTGANVLTFGAGSRLTVL.

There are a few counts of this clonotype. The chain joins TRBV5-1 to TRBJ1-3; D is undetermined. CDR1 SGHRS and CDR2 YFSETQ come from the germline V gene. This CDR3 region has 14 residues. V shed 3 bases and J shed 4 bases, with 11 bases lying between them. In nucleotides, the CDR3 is TGCGCCAGCAGCTACTCTCTACCCGGAAACACCATATATTTT. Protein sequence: CASSYSLPGNTIYF.

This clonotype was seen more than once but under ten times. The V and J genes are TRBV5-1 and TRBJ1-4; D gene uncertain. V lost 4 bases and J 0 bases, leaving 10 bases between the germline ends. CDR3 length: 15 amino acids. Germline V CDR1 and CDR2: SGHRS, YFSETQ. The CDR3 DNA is TGCGCCAGCAGCCAACCGGGTGCAACTAATGAAAAACTGTTTTTT. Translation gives CASSQPGATNEKLFF.

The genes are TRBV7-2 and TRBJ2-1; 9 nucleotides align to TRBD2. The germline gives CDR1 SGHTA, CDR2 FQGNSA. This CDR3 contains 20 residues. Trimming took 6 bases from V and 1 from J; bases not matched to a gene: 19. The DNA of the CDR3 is TGTGCCAGCAGGCACATGTCGTGGCGGGGGGGCGCTCGGTCCTACAATGAGCAGTTCTTC. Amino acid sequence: CASRHMSWRGGARSYNEQFF.

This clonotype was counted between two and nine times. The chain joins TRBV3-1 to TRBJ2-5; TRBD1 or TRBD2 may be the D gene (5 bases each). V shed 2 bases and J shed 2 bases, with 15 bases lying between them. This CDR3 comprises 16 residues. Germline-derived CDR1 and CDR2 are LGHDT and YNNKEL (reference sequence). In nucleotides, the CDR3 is TGTGCCAGCAGCCAACGTGGGGCCGGGATTCAAGAGACCCAGTACTTC. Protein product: CASSQRGAGIQETQYF.

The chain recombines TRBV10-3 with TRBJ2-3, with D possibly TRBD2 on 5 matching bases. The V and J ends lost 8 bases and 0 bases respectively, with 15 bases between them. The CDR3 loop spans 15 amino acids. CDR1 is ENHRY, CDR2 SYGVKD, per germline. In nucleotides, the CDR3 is TGTGCCATCTCGGTACTCCGGGATAGCACAGATACGCAGTATTTT. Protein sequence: CAISVLRDSTDTQYF.

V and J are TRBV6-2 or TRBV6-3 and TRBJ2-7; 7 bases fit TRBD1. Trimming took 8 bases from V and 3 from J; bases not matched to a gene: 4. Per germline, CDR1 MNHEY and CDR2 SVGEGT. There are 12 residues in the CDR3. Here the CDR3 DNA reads TGTGCCAGCCGGACAGGTATCTACGAGCAGTACTTC. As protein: CASRTGIYEQYF.

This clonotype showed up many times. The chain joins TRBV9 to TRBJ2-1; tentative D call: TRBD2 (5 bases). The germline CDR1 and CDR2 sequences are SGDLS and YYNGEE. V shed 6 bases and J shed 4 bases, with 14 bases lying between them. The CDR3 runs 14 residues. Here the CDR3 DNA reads TGTGCCAGCACCCCAGGCGGGCGATACAATGAGCAGTTCTTC. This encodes CASTPGGRYNEQFF.

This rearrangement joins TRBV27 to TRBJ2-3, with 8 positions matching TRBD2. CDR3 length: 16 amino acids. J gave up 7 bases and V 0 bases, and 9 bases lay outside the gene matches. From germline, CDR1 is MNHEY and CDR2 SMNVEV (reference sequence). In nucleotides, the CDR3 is TGTGCCAGCAGTTTATCGTCGGGACTAGTCCTAAATACGCAGTATTTT. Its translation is CASSLSSGLVLNTQYF.

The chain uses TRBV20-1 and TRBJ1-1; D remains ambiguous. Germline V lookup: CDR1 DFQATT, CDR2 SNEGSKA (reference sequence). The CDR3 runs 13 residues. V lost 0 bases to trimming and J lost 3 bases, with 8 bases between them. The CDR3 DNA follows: TGCAGTGCTAGAGAAGGGATTCACACTGAAGCTTTCTTT. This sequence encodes CSAREGIHTEAFF.

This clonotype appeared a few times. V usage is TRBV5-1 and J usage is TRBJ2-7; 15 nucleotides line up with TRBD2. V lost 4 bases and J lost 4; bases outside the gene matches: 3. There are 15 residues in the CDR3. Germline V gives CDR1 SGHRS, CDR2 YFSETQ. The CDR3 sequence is CASSVGTSGGYEQYF. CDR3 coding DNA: TGCGCCAGCAGCGTGGGGACTAGCGGGGGGTACGAGCAGTACTTC.

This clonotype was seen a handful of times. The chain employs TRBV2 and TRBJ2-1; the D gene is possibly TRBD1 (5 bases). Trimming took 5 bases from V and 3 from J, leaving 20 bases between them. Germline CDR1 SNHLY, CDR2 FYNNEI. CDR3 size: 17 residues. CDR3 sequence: CASSSSIDSHLYNEQFF. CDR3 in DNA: TGTGCCAGCAGTTCTAGTATTGACAGCCATCTCTACAATGAGCAGTTCTTC.

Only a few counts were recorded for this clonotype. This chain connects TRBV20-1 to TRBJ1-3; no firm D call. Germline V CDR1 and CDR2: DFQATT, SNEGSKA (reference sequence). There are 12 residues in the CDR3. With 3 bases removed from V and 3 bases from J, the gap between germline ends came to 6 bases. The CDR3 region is CSARYSGNTIYF. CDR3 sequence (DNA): TGCAGTGCTAGGTACAGTGGAAACACCATATATTTT.

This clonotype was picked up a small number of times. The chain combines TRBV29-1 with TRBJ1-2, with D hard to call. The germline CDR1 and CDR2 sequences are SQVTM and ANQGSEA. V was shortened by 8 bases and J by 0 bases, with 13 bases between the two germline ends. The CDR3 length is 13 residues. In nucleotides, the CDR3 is TGCAGCATCAACCGGTTAGCTAACTATGGCTACACCTTC. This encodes CSINRLANYGYTF.

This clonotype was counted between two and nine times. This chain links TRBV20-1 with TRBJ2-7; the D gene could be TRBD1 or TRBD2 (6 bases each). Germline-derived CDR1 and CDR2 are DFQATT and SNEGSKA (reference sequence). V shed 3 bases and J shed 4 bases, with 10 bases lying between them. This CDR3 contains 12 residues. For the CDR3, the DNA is TGCAGTGCTAGTTGGGGGGCGTACGAGCAGTACTTC. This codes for CSASWGAYEQYF.